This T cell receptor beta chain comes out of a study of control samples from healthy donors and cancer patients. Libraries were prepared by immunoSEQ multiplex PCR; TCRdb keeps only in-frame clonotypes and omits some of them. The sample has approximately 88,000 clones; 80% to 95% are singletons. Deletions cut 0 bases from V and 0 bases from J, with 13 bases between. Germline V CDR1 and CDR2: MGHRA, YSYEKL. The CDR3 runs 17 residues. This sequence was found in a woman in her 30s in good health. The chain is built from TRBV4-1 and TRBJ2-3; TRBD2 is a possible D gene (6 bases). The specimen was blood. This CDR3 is CASSQEGRGGSTDTQYF. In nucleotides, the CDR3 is TGCGCCAGCAGCCAAGAGGGTCGGGGAGGCAGCACAGATACGCAGTATTTT.